This is a list of T cell receptor beta chains from one sample in a study of PD-L1 blockade in urothelial cancer. TCRdb keeps only in-frame clones here, not all; method: immunoSEQ multiplex PCR. This table holds more than 40,000 clones, approximately 86% found once. The sample was PBMCs, taken around atezolizumab (anti-PD-L1) treatment. All receptors come from a man between 60 and 75 years old with urothelial cancer. CDR3s include the opening cysteine and the closing phenylalanine or tryptophan. D genes are given only for firm matches. Size is omitted from some rows. Given values are once, few, many or a class for expanded clones.

j_gene | v_gene | abundance | d_gene | CDR3nt | CDR3aa
TRBJ2-1 | TRBV7-6 | NA | NA | TGTGCCAGCAGCAAACGGCCCGGGGGATTCGATGAGCAGTTCTTC | CASSKRPGGFDEQFF
TRBJ2-5 | TRBV5-6 | NA | NA | TGTGCCAGCAGCTCCTTTGATTCGGGGGTTACCCAGTACTTC | CASSSFDSGVTQYF
TRBJ2-2 | TRBV29-1 | NA | TRBD2 | TGCAGAAGCGGGGAGAAGGGGGAGCTGTTTTTT | CRSGEKGELFF
TRBJ1-2 | TRBV11-2 | NA | TRBD1 | TGTGCCAGCAGCCGACAGGGCGGCTATGGCTACACCTTC | CASSRQGGYGYTF
TRBJ2-1 | TRBV5-1 | NA | NA | TGCGCCAGCAGTAGGGGCTACAATGAGCAGTTCTTC | CASSRGYNEQFF
TRBJ2-1 | TRBV11-2 | NA | NA | TGTGCCAGCAGCTTTTCAGGATACAATGAGCAGTTCTTC | CASSFSGYNEQFF
TRBJ2-1 | TRBV4-3 | NA | TRBD2 | TGCGCCAGCAGCCCTCAGGGACTAGCGGGCTCCTACAATGAGCAGTTCTTC | CASSPQGLAGSYNEQFF
TRBJ2-7 | TRBV11-2 | NA | NA | TGTGCCAGCAGCACTCAATTGGTGACCTACGAGCAGTACTTC | CASSTQLVTYEQYF
TRBJ1-1 | TRBV6-6 | NA | NA | TGTGCCAGCAGGATGACGGGAACTGAAGCTTTCTTT | CASRMTGTEAFF
TRBJ2-5 | TRBV5-6 | NA | TRBD2 | TGTGCCAGCAGACTTGCGGGAGGATCAGGGGAGACCCAGTACTTC | CASRLAGGSGETQYF
TRBJ1-2 | TRBV30 | NA | TRBD1 | TGTGCCTGGAGACAGGGGGCTAACTATGGCTACACCTTC | CAWRQGANYGYTF
TRBJ2-1 | TRBV9 | NA | NA | TGTGCCAGCAGCGCACTAGCTCGTCTCAATGAGCAGTTCTTC | CASSALARLNEQFF
TRBJ2-2 | TRBV30 | NA | TRBD2 | TGTGCCTGGAGAGTAACGCCGGGACTAGTACCCGGGGAGCTGTTTTTT | CAWRVTPGLVPGELFF
TRBJ1-1 | TRBV6-5 | NA | NA | TGTGCCAGCAGTAGGCGGAATGCCAACACTGAAGCTTTCTTT | CASSRRNANTEAFF
TRBJ2-1 | TRBV9 | NA | TRBD2 | TGTGCCAGCAGCCCGCCGGCTAGCGGGGGCCCCTCCTACAATGAGCAGTTCTTC | CASSPPASGGPSYNEQFF
TRBJ1-4 | TRBV14 | few | NA | TGTGCCAGCAGCCAAAGAACGCGCTATAATGAAAAACTGTTTTTT | CASSQRTRYNEKLFF
TRBJ2-1 | TRBV29-1 | once | NA | TGCAGCGTTCTAGGGGAAGTGAAGGATGAGCAGTTCTTC | CSVLGEVKDEQFF
TRBJ1-2 | TRBV6-5 | NA | TRBD1 | TGTGCCAGCAGTGACGACAGGGGGAACTATGGCTACACCTTC | CASSDDRGNYGYTF
TRBJ2-3 | TRBV10-2 | NA | TRBD1 | TGCGCCAGCAGTGAGGGACAGGGGAGGACAGATACGCAGTATTTT | CASSEGQGRTDTQYF
TRBJ2-1 | TRBV27 | NA | NA | TGTGCCAGCAGTTATAGATCATTGTCCTACAATGAGCAGTTCTTC | CASSYRSLSYNEQFF
TRBJ2-7 | TRBV6-5 | NA | TRBD2 | TGTGCCAGCAGTTCACGGGTACTAGCGGCAGCGAGCGAGCAGTACTTC | CASSSRVLAAASEQYF
TRBJ1-2 | TRBV7-3 | NA | NA | TGTGCCAGCAGCTTAAGGGGGACTGATGGCTACACCTTC | CASSLRGTDGYTF
TRBJ2-3 | TRBV15 | once | NA | TGTGCCACCAGCAGAGATCGTACAGATACGCAGTATTTT | CATSRDRTDTQYF